The entry below gives a single T cell receptor beta chain sequence along with its context. Clones were read by immunoSEQ multiplex PCR, and TCRdb kept only the in-frame ones, dropping some. The sample yields some 8,000 clones, around a third seen once. Responders labeled with CFSE (around 200,000) were plated with around 200,000 irradiated, violet-dye-labeled stimulators. V lost 2 bases to trimming and J lost 8 bases, with 15 bases between them. The germline gives CDR1 MNHEY, CDR2 SVGAGI. This CDR3 comprises 14 residues. This specimen comes from a study of graft-versus-host responses after intestinal transplantation. Study findings and constraints: Present in recipient marrow, GvH clones included some that appeared first in ileum or blood.

The sequence came from a human patient who received an intestinal transplant. The rearrangement links TRBV6-5 to TRBJ1-2; TRBD1 might be the D (6 bases). The material was alloreactive CD8+ T cells from a mixed lymphocyte reaction culture, obtained before intestinal transplant. Subset here: CFSE-low proliferating T cells sorted from roughly 6-day pre-transplant mixed lymphocyte reaction (GvH or HvG direction). The CDR3 is CASSYMGGGDGYTF. CDR3 coding DNA: TGTGCCAGCAGTTACATGGGGGGGGGCGACGGCTACACCTTC.